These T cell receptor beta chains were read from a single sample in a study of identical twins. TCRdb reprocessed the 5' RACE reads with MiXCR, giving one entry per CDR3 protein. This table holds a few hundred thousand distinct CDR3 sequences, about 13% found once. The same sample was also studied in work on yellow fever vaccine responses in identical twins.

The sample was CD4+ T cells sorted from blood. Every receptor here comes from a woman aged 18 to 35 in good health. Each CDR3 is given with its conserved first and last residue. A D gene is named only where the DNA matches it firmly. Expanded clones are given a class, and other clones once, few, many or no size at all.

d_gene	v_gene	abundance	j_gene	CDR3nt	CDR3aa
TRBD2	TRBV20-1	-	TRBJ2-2	TGCAGTGCTAGAGATTCAGCGGGGGGGCCGGACACCGGGGAGCTGTTTTTT	CSARDSAGGPDTGELFF
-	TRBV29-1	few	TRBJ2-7	TGCAGCATCACCAGGGAAACCTACGAGCAGTACTTC	CSITRETYEQYF
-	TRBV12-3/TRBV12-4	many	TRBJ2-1	TGTGCCAGCAGCCCAGGGAACACCTTCAATGAGCAGTTCTTC	CASSPGNTFNEQFF
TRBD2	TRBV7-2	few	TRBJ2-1	TGTGCCAGCAGCGCAGATAGGAGCGGGAGAGGCGATGAGCAGTTCTTC	CASSADRSGRGDEQFF
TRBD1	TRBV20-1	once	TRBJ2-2	TGCAGTGCTGTCAACCCTGGGACAGCCATTATCGGGGAGCTGTTTTTT	CSAVNPGTAIIGELFF
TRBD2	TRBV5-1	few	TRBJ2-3	TGCGCCAGCTCACTAGCGGGGGATCCACTAAATACGCAGTATTTT	CASSLAGDPLNTQYF
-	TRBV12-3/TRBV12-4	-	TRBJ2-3	TGTGCCAGCGGGCGGGGTTTCACAGATACGCAGTATTTT	CASGRGFTDTQYF
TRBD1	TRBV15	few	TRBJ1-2	TGTGCCACCAGCAGAGACCTCACAGGGGTTGGTGGCTACACCTTC	CATSRDLTGVGGYTF
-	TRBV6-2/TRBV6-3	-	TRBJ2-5	TGTGCCAGCAGTTATGGGGGGCTACAGGCGGAGACCCAGTACTTC	CASSYGGLQAETQYF
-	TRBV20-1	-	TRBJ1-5	TGCAGTGCTGCGGGCCGAGCGAGTCAGCCCCAGCATTTT	CSAAGRASQPQHF
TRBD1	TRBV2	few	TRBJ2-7	TGTGCCAGCCGCGTCCCCCGACAGGGGGCTTCCTACGAGCAGTACTTC	CASRVPRQGASYEQYF
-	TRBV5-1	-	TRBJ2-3	TGCGCCAGCAGCGGCCGGGACGGTAGCACAGATACGCAGTATTTT	CASSGRDGSTDTQYF
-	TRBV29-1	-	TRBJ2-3	TGCAGCGTTGAAGATCGTTCGAGGAGACGTGGAACAGATACGCAGTATTTT	CSVEDRSRRRGTDTQYF
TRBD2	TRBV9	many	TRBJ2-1	TGTGCCAGCAGCGCCTGGACTAGCAGAAATGAGCAGTTCTTC	CASSAWTSRNEQFF
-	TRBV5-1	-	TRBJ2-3	TGCGCCAGCAGCAAAACGGACAGCCGCACAGATACGCAGTATTTT	CASSKTDSRTDTQYF
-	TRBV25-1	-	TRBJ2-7	TGTGCCAGCAGTGAATATAGCGTCGAGCAGTACTTC	CASSEYSVEQYF
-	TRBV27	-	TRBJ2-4	TGTGCCAGCAGTTTAGTCTCACAGGGCGGCAAAAACATTCAGTACTTC	CASSLVSQGGKNIQYF
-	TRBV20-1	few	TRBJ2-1	TGCAGTGCTCGACTTGTTCGGTATGAGCAGTTCTTC	CSARLVRYEQFF
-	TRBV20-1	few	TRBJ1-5	TGCAGTGCTAGATGGGACACTAATCAGCCCCAGCATTTT	CSARWDTNQPQHF
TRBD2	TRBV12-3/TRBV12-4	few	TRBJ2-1	TGTGCCAGCAGTTTTGGTAGCGGGGGGCACAACCGCTACAATGAGCAGTTCTTC	CASSFGSGGHNRYNEQFF
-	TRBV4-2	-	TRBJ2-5	TGTGCCAGCAGCCAAGAAAGGGGTTTGACCCAGTACTTC	CASSQERGLTQYF
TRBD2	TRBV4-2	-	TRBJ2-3	TGTGCCAGCAGCCAAGAACCCCCCCGTACTAGCGGGATAGATACGCAGTATTTT	CASSQEPPRTSGIDTQYF
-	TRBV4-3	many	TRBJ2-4	TGCGCCAGCAGCCAATCCAGGTTGGACATTCAGTACTTC	CASSQSRLDIQYF
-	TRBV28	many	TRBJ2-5	TGTGCCAGCACCCAGGGCAGGGAGACCCAGTACTTC	CASTQGRETQYF
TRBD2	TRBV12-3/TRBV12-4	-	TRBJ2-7	TGTGCCAGCAGTGTAGCGGGGGGGCCCAACGAGCAGTACTTC	CASSVAGGPNEQYF
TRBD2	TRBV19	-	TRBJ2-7	TGTGCCAGTAGTATAGGGGGACTAGCGGAGGCCTACGAGCAGTACTTC	CASSIGGLAEAYEQYF
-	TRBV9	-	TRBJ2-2	TGTGCCAGCAGCGTAGACCCAAACACCGGGGAGCTGTTTTTT	CASSVDPNTGELFF
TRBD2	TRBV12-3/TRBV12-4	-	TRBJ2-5	TGTGCCAGCAGTTTGGTGTGGGAGGGCCGTGCGGAGACCCAGTACTTC	CASSLVWEGRAETQYF
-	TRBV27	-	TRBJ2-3	TGTGCCAGCAGCTATCTAAGACGGGGGCAGCTTATTGAGGATACGCAGTATTTT	CASSYLRRGQLIEDTQYF
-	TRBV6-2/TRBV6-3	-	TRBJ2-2	TGTGCCAGCAGTACCCGGGAACAGGGCGTCGGGGAGCTGTTTTTT	CASSTREQGVGELFF
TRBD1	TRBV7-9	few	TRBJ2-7	TGTGCCAGCAGCTTAGTGACCGGGACAGGGTTGGGGGAGCAGTACTTC	CASSLVTGTGLGEQYF
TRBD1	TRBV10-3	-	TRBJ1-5	TGTGCCGCCCGGGACAGGGAAGGTCAGCCCCAGCATTTT	CAARDREGQPQHF
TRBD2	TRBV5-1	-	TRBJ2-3	TGCGCCAGCAGCCACTCTAGCGGAGATACGCAGTATTTT	CASSHSSGDTQYF
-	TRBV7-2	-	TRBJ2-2	TGTGCCAGCAGATTTGGAAGGAACACCGGGGAGCTGTTTTTT	CASRFGRNTGELFF
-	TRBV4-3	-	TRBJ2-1	TGCGCCAGCAGCCAAGATAGGGAGCATGAGCAGTTCTTC	CASSQDREHEQFF
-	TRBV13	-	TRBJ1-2	TGTGCCAGCAGCTTAGCAAGCTATGGCTACACCTTC	CASSLASYGYTF